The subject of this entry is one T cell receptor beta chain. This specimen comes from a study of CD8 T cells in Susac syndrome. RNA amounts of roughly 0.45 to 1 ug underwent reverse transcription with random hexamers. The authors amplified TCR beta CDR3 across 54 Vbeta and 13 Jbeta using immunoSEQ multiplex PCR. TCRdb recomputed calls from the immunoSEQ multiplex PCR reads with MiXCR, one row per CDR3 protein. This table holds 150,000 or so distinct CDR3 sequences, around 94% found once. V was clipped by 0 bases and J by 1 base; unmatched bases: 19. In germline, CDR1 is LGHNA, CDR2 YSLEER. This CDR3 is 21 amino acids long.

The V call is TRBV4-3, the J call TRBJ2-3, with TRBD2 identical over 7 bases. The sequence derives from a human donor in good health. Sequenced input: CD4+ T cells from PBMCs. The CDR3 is CASSQDEWESGAHLGTDTQYF. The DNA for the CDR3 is TGCGCCAGCAGCCAAGATGAGTGGGAGAGCGGGGCCCATCTCGGCACAGATACGCAGTATTTT.